This passage covers 8 T cell receptor beta chains from one sample sequenced in a study of blood T cell repertoires in COVID-19. The repertoire was sequenced with immunoSEQ multiplex PCR; TCRdb's copy has only in-frame clones and lacks some. The table shows about 140,000 clones, with roughly 80% occurring only once. The sequenced sample consisted of peripheral blood. Source of these receptors: a human donor in a cohort sampled during active COVID-19.

This clone appeared a single time. The chain joins TRBV7-9 to TRBJ2-1, with TRBD2 matching 13 bases. The CDR3 runs 17 residues. The germline V gene encodes CDR1 SEHNR and CDR2 FQNEAQ (reference sequence). V trimming: 1 base; J trimming: 4 bases; junction bases outside the gene matches: 4. Here the CDR3 DNA reads TGTGCCAGCAGCTTAGGAGGACTAGCGGGGGTATACAATGAGCAGTTCTTC. It encodes CASSLGGLAGVYNEQFF.

CDR3 residues: CASSLGALNEQFF. The DNA for the CDR3 is TGTGCCAGCAGTTTAGGAGCGCTCAATGAGCAGTTCTTC. The genes are TRBV12-3 or TRBV12-4 and TRBJ2-1; D is unclear. The CDR3 is 13 residues long. V dropped 1 base and J dropped 6 bases, with 7 bases sitting between them.

Many counts were recorded for this clone. The chain joins TRBV5-4 to TRBJ1-2; 9 bases agree with TRBD1. The germline V gene encodes CDR1 SGHNT and CDR2 YYREEE (reference sequence). This CDR3 is 17 amino acids long. V trimming: 0 bases; J trimming: 3 bases; junction bases outside the gene matches: 9. This CDR3 is CASSLAAGQGGHYGYTF. The CDR3 DNA reads as TGTGCCAGCAGCTTGGCCGCGGGACAGGGAGGCCACTATGGCTACACCTTC.

The gene calls are TRBV5-1 and TRBJ1-2, with 8 nucleotides matching TRBD1. The CDR3 sequence is 16 residues long. V lost 0 bases and J lost 4; bases outside the gene matches: 8. Germline V lookup: CDR1 SGHRS, CDR2 YFSETQ. CDR3 amino acids: CASSLDGQGISYGYTF. The DNA for the CDR3 is TGCGCCAGCAGCTTGGACGGACAGGGCATATCCTATGGCTACACCTTC.

The chain carries TRBV19 and TRBJ2-5, with 10 bases identical to TRBD2. V trimming: 5 bases; J trimming: 5 bases; junction bases outside the gene matches: 8. CDR3 size: 15 residues. CDR1 is LNHDA and CDR2 is SQIVND in the germline V gene (reference sequence). CDR3 DNA sequence: TGTGCCAGTAGTCCAGCGGGGGGGCCCCAGGAGACCCAGTACTTC. It specifies CASSPAGGPQETQYF.

The chain couples TRBV3-1 (or the pseudogene TRBV3-2) to TRBJ2-2, with TRBD1 matching over 8 bases. Trimming removed 0 bases from V and 1 base from J; junction bases left unmatched: 13. The CDR3 is made up of 20 amino acids. The germline V gene encodes CDR1 LGHDT and CDR2 YNNKEL (reference sequence). The CDR3 DNA follows: TGTGCCAGCAGCCAAGATGACCATACACCAGGGGGCAAGAACACCGGGGAGCTGTTTTTT. Translated, it gives CASSQDDHTPGGKNTGELFF.

The V gene is TRBV19, the J gene TRBJ2-1, with D tentatively TRBD2 (6 bases). Germline CDR1 reads LNHDA; CDR2 reads SQIVND (reference sequence). Trimming removed 4 bases from V and 2 bases from J, with 12 bases in between. The CDR3 is 15 amino acids. CDR3 amino acids: CASSTTGTPYNEQFF. The DNA for the CDR3 is TGTGCCAGTAGTACCACCGGGACTCCCTACAATGAGCAGTTCTTC.

This chain connects TRBV29-1 to TRBJ2-5; D is perhaps TRBD2 (5 bases). The germline gives CDR1 SQVTM, CDR2 ANQGSEA. V was trimmed by 4 bases and J by 0 bases, leaving 15 bases between them. There are 15 residues in the CDR3. Here the CDR3 reads CSVGEGRRDQETQYF. The DNA of the CDR3 is TGCAGCGTTGGAGAAGGGAGACGTGACCAAGAGACCCAGTACTTC.